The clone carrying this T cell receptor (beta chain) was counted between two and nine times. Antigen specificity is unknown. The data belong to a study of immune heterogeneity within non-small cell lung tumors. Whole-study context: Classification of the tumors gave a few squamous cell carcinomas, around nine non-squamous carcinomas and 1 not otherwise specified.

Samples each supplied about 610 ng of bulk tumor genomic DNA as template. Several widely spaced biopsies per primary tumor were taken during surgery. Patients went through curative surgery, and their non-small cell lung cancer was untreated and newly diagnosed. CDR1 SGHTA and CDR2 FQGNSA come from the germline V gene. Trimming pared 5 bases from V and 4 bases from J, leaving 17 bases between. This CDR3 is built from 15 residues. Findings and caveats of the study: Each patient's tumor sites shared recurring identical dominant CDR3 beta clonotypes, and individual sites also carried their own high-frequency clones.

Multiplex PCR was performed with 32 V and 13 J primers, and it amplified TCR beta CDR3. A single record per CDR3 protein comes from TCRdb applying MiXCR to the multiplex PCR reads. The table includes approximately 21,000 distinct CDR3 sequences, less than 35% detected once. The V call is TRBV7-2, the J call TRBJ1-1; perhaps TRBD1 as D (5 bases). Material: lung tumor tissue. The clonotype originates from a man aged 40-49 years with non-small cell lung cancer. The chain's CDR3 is CASSLVGAQVTEAFF. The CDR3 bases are TGTGCCAGCAGCCTGGTTGGGGCGCAGGTCACTGAAGCTTTCTTT.